This T cell receptor beta chain came from a study of OX40 agonist ivuxolimab in advanced cancers. This CDR3 has 17 residues. Per germline, CDR1 SGHNT and CDR2 YENEEA. V trimming: 5 bases; J trimming: 1 base; junction bases outside the gene matches: 10. Measured with immunoSEQ multiplex PCR; TCRdb has only the in-frame clones, and not every one. Of 40,000 to 65,000 clones detected, about four fifths appear once; the ten largest clones hold 4.6%. Sequences were derived from CD4+ or CD8+ T cells sorted from blood, sampled in a trial of the OX40 agonist ivuxolimab. The J gene is TRBJ2-5, the V gene TRBV11-3, with 10 nucleotides matching TRBD2. This clonotype was sampled from an adult with an advanced solid tumor such as melanoma, head and neck, liver or kidney cancer. The CDR3 region is CASSPMASGRFQETQYF. As DNA, the CDR3 is TGTGCCAGCAGCCCGATGGCTAGCGGGAGATTCCAAGAGACCCAGTACTTC.